A single sample gave rise to the 30 T cell receptor beta chains below, sequenced in a study of blood T cell repertoires in COVID-19. Here immunoSEQ multiplex PCR was the method, and the copy in TCRdb shows in-frame clones only, minus some. The table has some 200,000 clones, around 81% seen once; the top ten hold less than 2.5%. The sequenced sample consisted of peripheral blood. Every receptor here comes from a woman in her sixties with acute or convalescent COVID-19.

Turning to this clone: A much bigger clone sits one base away, suggesting this may be a read error. The J gene is TRBJ1-1, the V gene TRBV11-3; no reliable D call. The CDR3 runs to 13 residues. Germline lookup yields CDR1 SGHNT and CDR2 YENEEA. Between the trimmed V and J ends, which lost 2 bases and 1 base, there was a span of 5 bases. This chain's CDR3 is CASSLLGNTEAFF. CDR3 bases: TGTGCCAGCAGCTTACTCGGGAACACTGAAGCTTTCTTT.

The chain joins TRBV5-1 to TRBJ2-2, with D possibly being TRBD1 (6 bases). V was cut by 1 base and J by 4 bases, with 14 bases left in between. The CDR3 length is 16 residues. Germline values: CDR1 SGHRS, CDR2 YFSETQ. The CDR3 protein is CASSLSSGVTTGELFF. The CDR3 DNA sequence: TGCGCCAGCAGCTTGAGTTCAGGGGTGACCACCGGGGAGCTGTTTTTT. Full variable domain (remainder filled in from reference TRBV5-1 and TRBJ2-2): KAGVTQTPRYLIKTRGQQVTLSCSPISGHRSVSWYQQTPGQGLQFLFEYFSETQRNKGNFPGRFSGRQFSNSRSEMNVSTLELGDSALYLCASSLSSGVTTGELFFGEGSRLTVL.

The table lists this clone with a few counts. This chain links TRBV15 with TRBJ1-5, with 8 nucleotides matching TRBD1. This CDR3 has 15 amino acids. Trimming took 0 bases from V and 4 from J; bases not matched to a gene: 2. From germline, CDR1 is LNHNV and CDR2 YYDKDF (reference sequence). The CDR3 region is CATSRDGQGNQPQHF. As DNA, the CDR3 is TGTGCCACCAGCAGAGATGGACAGGGTAATCAGCCCCAGCATTTT.

The J gene is TRBJ1-1, the V gene TRBV6-5; D is undetermined. Germline CDR1 is MNHEY and CDR2 is SVGAGI. The germline V and J ends were trimmed by 8 bases and 6 bases, with 7 bases remaining between them. This CDR3 is 10 amino acids long. The CDR3 protein is CASGESEAFF. In nucleotides, the CDR3 is TGTGCCAGCGGGGAGTCTGAAGCTTTCTTT.

The chain combines TRBV5-5 with TRBJ1-1; the D gene is possibly TRBD1 (6 bases). V gave up 1 base and J gave up 4 bases, with 20 bases separating them. The CDR3 runs 17 residues. Germline assignment: CDR1 SGHKS and CDR2 YYEKEE (reference sequence). CDR3 in DNA: TGTGCCAGCAGCTTGTCCGGGTTGGGGTCAGGGGTCACTGAAGCTTTCTTT. Residues: CASSLSGLGSGVTEAFF.

The V gene is TRBV30, the J gene TRBJ1-4, with D maybe TRBD1 (6 bases). CDR1 is GTSNPN, CDR2 SVGIG, per germline (reference sequence). This CDR3 is built from 13 residues. The ends were cut back, 3 bases at V and 4 bases at J, with 9 bases in the middle. The CDR3 is CAWRGGGNEKLFF. The CDR3 DNA reads TGTGCCTGGAGGGGAGGGGGTAATGAAAAACTGTTTTTT.

This clone was detected only once. This chain connects TRBV6-1 to TRBJ1-5, with D perhaps TRBD1 (6 bases). The germline CDR1 and CDR2 sequences are MNHNS and SASEGT. V gave up 3 bases and J gave up 3 bases, with 18 bases separating them. The CDR3 contains 17 residues. The CDR3 nucleotides are TGTGCCAGCAGTGACGCGGGGGGCGAGAGCTTCAATCAGCCCCAGCATTTT. Residues: CASSDAGGESFNQPQHF.

This clone was seen a few times. The chain employs TRBV3-1 (or the pseudogene TRBV3-2) and TRBJ1-1; a possible D gene is TRBD1 (5 bases). The CDR3 has 12 amino acids. V lost 3 bases and J 8 bases, leaving 10 bases between the germline ends. Germline V gene sequence: CDR1 LGHDT, CDR2 YNNKEL (reference sequence). CDR3: CASSQTAQEAFF. The CDR3 coding sequence is TGTGCCAGCAGCCAGACAGCACAAGAAGCTTTCTTT.

The chain combines TRBV6-1 with TRBJ1-5; D gene uncertain. The V gene's germline CDR1 is MNHNS and CDR2 SASEGT. V was trimmed by 1 base and J by 7 bases, leaving 5 bases between them. There are 12 residues in the CDR3. This chain's CDR3 is CASSEVRQPQHF. DNA of the CDR3: TGTGCCAGCAGTGAAGTTCGGCAGCCCCAGCATTTT.

The chain carries TRBV6-2 or TRBV6-3 and TRBJ1-1; TRBD1 matches 9 bases. Germline V gene data show CDR1 as MNHEY and CDR2 as SVGEGT. This CDR3 contains 13 residues. V lost 6 bases and J lost 10; bases outside the gene matches: 9. CDR3: CASSQTGGLVAFF. CDR3 DNA sequence: TGTGCCAGCAGCCAGACAGGGGGTCTTGTAGCTTTCTTT.

J is TRBJ1-2 and V is TRBV3-1 (or the pseudogene TRBV3-2); D remains unclear. The CDR3 totals 13 residues. Germline V gives CDR1 LGHDT, CDR2 YNNKEL (reference sequence). Trimming stripped 0 bases from V and 8 bases from J, with 10 bases between. CDR3 sequence (DNA): TGTGCCAGCAGCCAAGATACGAGTTCAGGCTACACCTTC. Protein: CASSQDTSSGYTF.

The rearrangement links TRBV28 to TRBJ2-5; 8 nucleotides match TRBD2. The junction had 3 bases not matched to a gene; V was cut back by 11 bases and J by 4 bases. Germline V CDR1 and CDR2: MDHEN, SYDVKM. The length of the CDR3 is 11 residues. The CDR3 nucleotides are TGTGCCTCTCGGGGGGGAGAGACCCAGTACTTC. It is translated as CASRGGETQYF.

V and J are TRBV30 and TRBJ2-3; the D is unclear. V lost 0 bases to trimming and J lost 6 bases, with 7 bases between them. There are 12 residues in the CDR3. Germline V gives CDR1 GTSNPN, CDR2 SVGIG (reference sequence). CDR3 bases: TGTGCCTGGAGTGTATCTAGGGATACGCAGTATTTT. Amino acids: CAWSVSRDTQYF.

On this clone: A read error may account for a junction end that differs from germline. This sequence joins TRBV6-2 or TRBV6-3 and TRBJ1-6; D is undetermined. The CDR3 has 11 residues. Germline V gives CDR1 MNHEY, CDR2 SVGEGT. CDR3 region: CASSYNSALHF. The CDR3 DNA is TGTGCCAGCAGTTACAATTCAGCCCTCCACTTT.

This rearrangement joins TRBV25-1 to TRBJ2-5, with TRBD1 matching over 7 bases. The CDR3 covers 15 residues. Germline V gene sequence: CDR1 MGHDK, CDR2 SYGVNS. V lost 2 bases and J lost 4; bases outside the gene matches: 7. The CDR3 region has the DNA TGTGCCAGCAGTGAAGGAGCAGGGGGTCGAGAGACCCAGTACTTC. It codes for CASSEGAGGRETQYF.

The chain has TRBV20-1 and TRBJ2-7; tentatively, D is TRBD1 (5 bases). CDR3 length equals 11 residues. Germline CDR1 and CDR2: DFQATT and SNEGSKA (reference sequence). Between the trimmed V and J ends, which lost 3 bases and 5 bases, there was a span of 8 bases. The CDR3 nucleotides are TGCAGTGCTAGGGCAGGGCACGAGCAGTACTTC. Protein: CSARAGHEQYF.

V and J are TRBV7-9 and TRBJ2-1; the D gene is possibly TRBD1 (5 bases). CDR1 is SEHNR and CDR2 is FQNEAQ in the germline V gene (reference sequence). This CDR3 has 14 residues. V dropped 5 bases and J dropped 7 bases, with 15 bases sitting between them. The CDR3, as DNA: TGTGCCAGCAGCCCCCTGGGGCCGGTTAATGAGCAGTTCTTC. This codes for CASSPLGPVNEQFF. The complete variable domain, with remaining parts taken from reference TRBV7-9 and TRBJ2-1, reads DTGVSQNPRHKITKRGQNVTFRCDPISEHNRLYWYRQTLGQGPEFLTYFQNEAQLEKSRLLSDRFSAERPKGSFSTLEIQRTEQGDSAMYLCASSPLGPVNEQFFGPGTRLTVL.

The chain uses TRBV28 and TRBJ1-2; D is unclear. Germline assignment: CDR1 MDHEN and CDR2 SYDVKM. The CDR3 consists of 15 residues. V dropped 4 bases and J dropped 2 bases, with 14 bases sitting between them. The CDR3 reads CASSSPPAGNYGYTF. The CDR3 DNA follows: TGTGCCAGCAGTTCACCCCCCGCGGGGAACTATGGCTACACCTTC.

This sequence joins TRBV5-1 and TRBJ1-1; weak D call: TRBD1 (5 bases). V dropped 7 bases and J dropped 3 bases, with 13 bases sitting between them. CDR1 is SGHRS, CDR2 YFSETQ, per germline. The CDR3 has 13 amino acids. The CDR3 DNA reads as TGCGCCAGCCGAATTACAGGCTACACTGAAGCTTTCTTT. Its translation is CASRITGYTEAFF.

The chain uses TRBV5-8 and TRBJ2-1; tentative D call: TRBD2 (5 bases). Germline V CDR1 and CDR2: SGHTS, YDEGEE. The length of the CDR3 is 15 residues. Trimming left V 5 bases short and J 2 bases short, with 14 bases between. CDR3 region: CASRVGINTYNEQFF. The CDR3 DNA is TGTGCCAGCAGAGTCGGGATTAACACCTACAATGAGCAGTTCTTC.

The V gene is TRBV19, the J gene TRBJ1-5; TRBD1 agrees at 7 bases. Germline-derived CDR1 and CDR2 are LNHDA and SQIVND (reference sequence). The CDR3 is made up of 14 amino acids. V gave up 4 bases and J gave up 6 bases; unmatched junction bases: 6. The DNA of the CDR3 is TGTGCCAGTAGTACCAGGGGGAGGTTTCAGCCCCAGCATTTT. Amino acid sequence: CASSTRGRFQPQHF.

This clone was observed a handful of times. The rearrangement joins TRBV6-6 to TRBJ1-2; no definite D call. The CDR3 is 13 residues long. V lost 2 bases to trimming and J lost 2 bases, with 6 bases between them. CDR1 is MNHNY, CDR2 SVGAGI, per germline (reference sequence). DNA of the CDR3: TGTGCCAGCAGTTACGCCGAGAACTATGGCTACACCTTC. Translated, it gives CASSYAENYGYTF.

V and J are TRBV3-1 (or the pseudogene TRBV3-2) and TRBJ2-1, with D perhaps TRBD2 (6 bases). In germline, CDR1 is LGHDT, CDR2 YNNKEL (reference sequence). The CDR3 is 15 residues long. The V end was cut by 1 base, the J end by 2 bases, with 9 bases between. This CDR3 reads CASSQVAGTYNEQFF. The CDR3 coding sequence is TGTGCCAGCAGCCAAGTGGCGGGGACCTACAATGAGCAGTTCTTC.

V and J are TRBV12-5 and TRBJ1-5; 9 bases agree with TRBD1. The CDR3 consists of 23 residues. Trimming removed 0 bases from V and 1 base from J; junction bases left unmatched: 22. Germline lookup yields CDR1 LGHNT and CDR2 FRNRAP. The CDR3 reads CASGLVRKDDRGERGWSNQPQHF. CDR3 nucleotides: TGTGCTAGTGGTTTGGTCCGCAAGGATGACAGGGGGGAGCGGGGATGGAGCAATCAGCCCCAGCATTTT.

This clone has a single count. This rearrangement joins TRBV6-5 to TRBJ1-1; D is possibly TRBD1 (6 bases). The CDR3 totals 15 residues. The germline V and J ends were trimmed by 6 bases and 4 bases, with 18 bases remaining between them. Germline V gives CDR1 MNHEY, CDR2 SVGAGI. For the CDR3, the DNA is TGTGCCAGCAGGATACAAGCTACAGGGAGCACTGAAGCTTTCTTT. Protein sequence: CASRIQATGSTEAFF.

CDR3 bases: TGTGCCACCAGTGATCCGACAGGCGCCGAGCAGTACTTC. Its translation: CATSDPTGAEQYF. The chain combines TRBV24-1 with TRBJ2-7; D possibly corresponds to TRBD1 (6 bases). The CDR3 runs to 13 residues. V was trimmed by 3 bases and J by 6 bases, leaving 11 bases between them. Per germline, CDR1 KGHDR and CDR2 SFDVKD.

The V call is TRBV7-2, the J call TRBJ1-4, with D possibly TRBD1 on 6 matching bases. Germline lookup yields CDR1 SGHTA and CDR2 FQGNSA. The germline V and J ends were trimmed by 3 bases and 6 bases, with 14 bases remaining between them. The CDR3 contains 15 residues. CDR3 protein: CASSFEGGAYEKLFF. In DNA form, the CDR3 reads TGTGCCAGCAGCTTCGAAGGGGGGGCTTATGAAAAACTGTTTTTT. The whole variable domain, filled in from reference TRBV7-2 and TRBJ1-4, reads GAGVSQSPSNKVTEKGKDVELRCDPISGHTALYWYRQSLGQGLEFLIYFQGNSAPDKSGLPSDRFSAERTGGSVSTLTIQRTQQEDSAVYLCASSFEGGAYEKLFFGSGTQLSVL.

This chain links TRBV23-1 with TRBJ2-1; a weak D match, TRBD1 (5 bases). TRBV23-1 is labeled an ORF, and its function is uncertain. CDR3 length: 16 amino acids. Trimming pared 5 bases from V and 5 bases from J, leaving 19 bases between. The CDR3 is CASSNVDSEIHNEQFF. The CDR3 DNA follows: TGCGCCAGCAGTAACGTCGACAGCGAGATCCACAATGAGCAGTTCTTC.

The V call is TRBV7-8, the J call TRBJ1-2, with 7 bases that match TRBD1. Germline V gene sequence: CDR1 SGHVS, CDR2 FQNEAQ. This CDR3 comprises 13 residues. Losses at the gene ends were 5 bases for V and 7 bases for J; bases not matched to a gene: 7. The CDR3 region is CASSPGTDFGYTF. The CDR3 coding sequence is TGTGCCAGCAGCCCCGGGACAGACTTTGGCTACACCTTC.

This chain joins TRBV6-5 and TRBJ2-7, with D unresolved. The length of the CDR3 is 14 residues. V dropped 6 bases and J dropped 0 bases, with 12 bases sitting between them. Germline values: CDR1 MNHEY, CDR2 SVGAGI. This chain's CDR3 is CASREISSSYEQYF. In DNA, the CDR3 is TGTGCCAGCAGGGAGATTTCAAGCTCCTACGAGCAGTACTTC.